The rows below give T cell receptor beta chains drawn from one sample of a study of shared T cell receptors in the human thymus. Assay: immunoSEQ multiplex PCR; the TCRdb copy retains only in-frame clones and omits some. The sample contains 540,000 or so clones, around 82% of which appear only once. The sample also formed part of further work on human thymus T cells.

The sample consisted of thymocytes. The receptors were gathered from a boy under two years old with a congenital heart defect. Each CDR3 is given with its conserved first and last residue. A D gene is named only where the DNA matches it firmly. A clone size is listed for some rows: how often the clone was seen (once, few, many), or a class if it is expanded.

J gene | V gene | D gene | clone size | CDR3 protein | CDR3 DNA
TRBJ2-7 | TRBV18 | - | few | CASSHVSDAYEQYF | TGTGCCAGCTCACACGTGTCAGATGCCTACGAGCAGTACTTC
TRBJ2-1 | TRBV23-1 | TRBD2 | - | CASSQKARTSGSGEQFF | TGCGCCAGCAGTCAAAAGGCCCGGACTAGCGGGAGTGGTGAGCAGTTCTTC
TRBJ2-7 | TRBV5-1 | TRBD2 | - | CASSLGLAGGSYEQYF | TGCGCCAGCAGCTTGGGACTAGCGGGGGGATCCTACGAGCAGTACTTC
TRBJ2-1 | TRBV5-8 | - | once | CASSRAGYNEQFF | TGTGCCAGCAGCCGAGCGGGTTACAATGAGCAGTTCTTC
TRBJ2-7 | TRBV30 | - | few | CAWSVRQAKDEQYF | TGTGCCTGGAGTGTAAGGCAGGCCAAGGACGAGCAGTACTTC
TRBJ2-1 | TRBV2 | - | - | CATHKNEQFF | TGTGCCACCCACAAAAATGAGCAGTTCTTC
TRBJ2-1 | TRBV30 | - | - | CAWSVRGGRTRLF | TGTGCCTGGAGTGTTCGAGGGGGACGTACGAGACTCTTC
TRBJ2-1 | TRBV18 | TRBD1 | - | CASSPPAGGNEQFF | TGTGCCAGCTCACCCCCTGCAGGGGGCAATGAGCAGTTCTTC
TRBJ1-2 | TRBV7-9 | - | - | CASSPGAGLGPLGYTF | TGTGCCAGCAGCCCTGGGGCAGGGTTGGGCCCGTTGGGCTACACCTTC
TRBJ2-2 | TRBV7-9 | - | - | CASSLGHRNTGELFF | TGTGCCAGCAGCTTAGGACACCGGAACACCGGGGAGCTGTTTTTT
TRBJ2-3 | TRBV5-6 | TRBD1 | - | CASSLGQGADTQYF | TGTGCCAGCAGCCTTGGACAGGGCGCAGATACGCAGTATTTT
TRBJ1-1 | TRBV15 | TRBD1 | - | CATGDRETEAFF | TGTGCCACCGGGGACAGAGAGACTGAAGCTTTCTTT
TRBJ2-2 | TRBV2 | - | - | CASSEAILPEDNRGTGELFF | TGTGCCAGCAGTGAAGCGATCCTCCCGGAAGACAACCGGGGCACCGGGGAGCTGTTTTTT
TRBJ2-1 | TRBV7-2 | - | - | CASSVTGNEQFF | TGTGCCAGCAGCGTAACAGGGAATGAGCAGTTCTTC
TRBJ2-7 | TRBV18 | - | few | CASSPQSGSGEQYF | TGTGCCAGCTCCCCCCAGTCAGGGTCAGGCGAGCAGTACTTC
TRBJ1-1 | TRBV28 | - | - | CASSLGGQPSMNTEAFF | TGTGCCAGCAGTTTAGGGGGCCAGCCATCCATGAACACTGAAGCTTTCTTT
TRBJ2-5 | TRBV9 | TRBD2 | - | CASSRTGTRFLGQTQYF | TGTGCCAGCAGCCGTACCGGGACTAGATTCCTAGGGCAGACCCAGTACTTC
TRBJ2-2 | TRBV5-6 | TRBD2 | - | CASSLALAGETGELFF | TGTGCCAGCAGCTTGGCGCTAGCGGGAGAAACCGGGGAGCTGTTTTTT
TRBJ2-2 | TRBV28 | - | - | CASRTGSTGELFF | TGTGCCAGCAGAACAGGATCCACCGGGGAGCTGTTTTTT
TRBJ2-7 | TRBV19 | TRBD1 | - | CASRRTGGASDEQYF | TGTGCCAGTAGGCGGACAGGGGGCGCGTCCGACGAGCAGTACTTC
TRBJ1-5 | TRBV30 | TRBD1 | - | CAWSVIGGGQPQHF | TGTGCCTGGAGTGTAATAGGGGGCGGTCAGCCCCAGCATTTT
TRBJ2-3 | TRBV11-3 | TRBD1 | - | CASTRTGSTDTQYF | TGTGCCAGCACCAGGACAGGGAGCACAGATACGCAGTATTTT
TRBJ2-7 | TRBV7-9 | TRBD1 | - | CASSLGQGTGPYEQYF | TGTGCCAGCAGCTTGGGACAGGGGACAGGACCCTACGAGCAGTACTTC
TRBJ2-1 | TRBV11-3 | TRBD2 | - | CATNPTSGGEQFF | TGTGCCACCAATCCGACTAGCGGGGGTGAGCAGTTCTTC
TRBJ2-7 | TRBV6-7 | - | - | CASPVPPGSYEQYF | TGTGCCAGCCCGGTCCCTCCAGGCTCCTACGAGCAGTACTTC
TRBJ2-7 | TRBV27 | TRBD1 | - | CASSFAGTGNREQYF | TGTGCCAGCAGTTTCGCAGGGACAGGGAACCGCGAGCAGTACTTC
TRBJ2-1 | TRBV6-1 | - | - | CATTRREGTYNEQFF | TGTGCCACGACCCGGAGAGAGGGAACGTACAATGAGCAGTTCTTC
TRBJ1-2 | TRBV9 | TRBD1 | - | CASSVAGDSNYGYTF | TGTGCCAGCAGCGTAGCTGGGGACAGTAACTATGGCTACACCTTC
TRBJ1-4 | TRBV4-3 | - | - | CASSQVTYNEKLFF | TGCGCCAGCAGCCAAGTGACATATAATGAAAAACTGTTTTTT
TRBJ2-1 | TRBV5-6 | TRBD2 | - | CASSLQLAARNEQFF | TGTGCCAGCAGCTTACAACTAGCGGCAAGAAATGAGCAGTTCTTC
TRBJ2-1 | TRBV2 | - | - | CASSERAGPRYNEQFF | TGTGCCAGCAGTGAAAGAGCGGGTCCCCGCTACAATGAGCAGTTCTTC